This T cell receptor beta chain appears in the sequencing data of a study of cytomegalovirus exposure and HLA in healthy donors. Overall study: As released early, the data held 75 million to 90 million unique TCRs from HLA-typed donors. General study findings and limits: Researchers counted over 150 TCR beta chains as cytomegalovirus-associated. In a later analysis, most CMV-associated TCR beta chains appeared HLA-restricted.

Details on this clone: What it binds is unknown.

Germline loops: CDR1 KGHSH, CDR2 LQKENI. Unmatched junction bases numbered 4, after V lost 3 bases and J lost 2 bases. The CDR3 extends over 15 amino acids. Amplification used 60 Vbeta primers and 13 Jbeta primers. TCRdb's copy holds only in-frame clones and misses some; the assay was immunoSEQ multiplex PCR. The data show around 150,000 clones, 60% to 80% seen once. Donors had nominal health at sampling but likely had unrecorded immune exposures. The TCR comes from a male donor in good health and CMV-seronegative. This sequence joins TRBV18 and TRBJ2-1, with 7 bases matching TRBD2. Specimen: PBMCs. The CDR3 coding sequence is TGTGCCAGCTCACCGGGACTACCCACCTACAATGAGCAGTTCTTC. This sequence encodes CASSPGLPTYNEQFF.